The clone carrying this TCR beta chain was seen repeatedly, ten times or more. TCRdb re-derived calls from the 5' RACE reads in MiXCR, one entry per CDR3 protein. The sample holds about 360,000 distinct CDR3 sequences, under 7.5% seen once. The CDR3 contains 13 residues. Germline CDR1 KGHDR, CDR2 SFDVKD. V was clipped by 6 bases and J by 6 bases, with 10 bases between them. These data come from a study of T cells after yellow fever vaccination. The source material was PBMCs, sampled 5 days after the yellow fever booster vaccination. The chain employs TRBV24-1 and TRBJ2-2, with a tentative D call TRBD1 (5 bases). This TCR was recovered from a man aged 30 to 45 who received the YFV17D yellow fever vaccine. CDR3 protein: CATSQGVSGELFF. The CDR3 coding sequence is TGTGCCACCAGTCAAGGGGTTTCCGGGGAGCTGTTTTTT.